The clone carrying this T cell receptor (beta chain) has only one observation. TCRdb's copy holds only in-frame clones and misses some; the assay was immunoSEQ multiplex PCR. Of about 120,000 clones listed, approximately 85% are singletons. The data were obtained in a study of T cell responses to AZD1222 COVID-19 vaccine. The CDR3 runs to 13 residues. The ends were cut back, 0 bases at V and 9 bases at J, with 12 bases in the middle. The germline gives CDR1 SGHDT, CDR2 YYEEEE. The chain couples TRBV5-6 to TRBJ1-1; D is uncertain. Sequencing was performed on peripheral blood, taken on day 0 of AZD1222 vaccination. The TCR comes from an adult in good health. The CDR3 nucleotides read TGTGCCAGCAGCTTGGGGTCCCGGGATCAAGCTTTCTTT. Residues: CASSLGSRDQAFF.